Sequencing of this T cell receptor (beta chain) was carried out in a study of T cell changes during pregnancy in multiple sclerosis. The method was immunoSEQ multiplex PCR; TCRdb's version includes in-frame clones alone and lacks a portion of them. The sample lists about 94,000 clones; 80% to 95% were seen once. CDR3 length: 15 residues. The chain couples TRBV21-1 to TRBJ2-1; the table calls TRBD2, which could not be checked here. TRBV21-1 is an annotated pseudogene. This clonotype was obtained from a female donor with multiple sclerosis, enrolled in a pregnancy study. The specimen was peripheral blood, collected after pregnancy. CDR3 region: CASSKVAGMVNEQFF. DNA of the CDR3: TGTGCCAGCAGCAAAGTAGCGGGAATGGTCAATGAGCAGTTCTTC.